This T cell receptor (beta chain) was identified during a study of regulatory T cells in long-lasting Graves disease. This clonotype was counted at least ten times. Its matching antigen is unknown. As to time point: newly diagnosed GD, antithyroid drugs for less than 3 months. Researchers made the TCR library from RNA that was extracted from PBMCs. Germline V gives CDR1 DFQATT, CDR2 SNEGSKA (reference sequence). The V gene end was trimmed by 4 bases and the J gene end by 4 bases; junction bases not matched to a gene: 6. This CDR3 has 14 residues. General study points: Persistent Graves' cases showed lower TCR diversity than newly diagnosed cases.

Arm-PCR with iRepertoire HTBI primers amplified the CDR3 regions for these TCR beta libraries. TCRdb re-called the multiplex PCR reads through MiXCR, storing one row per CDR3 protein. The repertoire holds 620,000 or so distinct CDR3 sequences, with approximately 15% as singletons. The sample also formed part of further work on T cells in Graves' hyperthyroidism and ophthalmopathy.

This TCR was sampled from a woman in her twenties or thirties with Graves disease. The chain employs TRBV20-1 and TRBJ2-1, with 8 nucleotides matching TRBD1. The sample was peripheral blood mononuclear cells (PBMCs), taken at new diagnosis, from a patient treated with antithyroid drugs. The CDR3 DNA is TGCAGTGCTATAAGGACAGGGAGGTACAATGAGCAGTTCTTC. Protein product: CSAIRTGRYNEQFF.